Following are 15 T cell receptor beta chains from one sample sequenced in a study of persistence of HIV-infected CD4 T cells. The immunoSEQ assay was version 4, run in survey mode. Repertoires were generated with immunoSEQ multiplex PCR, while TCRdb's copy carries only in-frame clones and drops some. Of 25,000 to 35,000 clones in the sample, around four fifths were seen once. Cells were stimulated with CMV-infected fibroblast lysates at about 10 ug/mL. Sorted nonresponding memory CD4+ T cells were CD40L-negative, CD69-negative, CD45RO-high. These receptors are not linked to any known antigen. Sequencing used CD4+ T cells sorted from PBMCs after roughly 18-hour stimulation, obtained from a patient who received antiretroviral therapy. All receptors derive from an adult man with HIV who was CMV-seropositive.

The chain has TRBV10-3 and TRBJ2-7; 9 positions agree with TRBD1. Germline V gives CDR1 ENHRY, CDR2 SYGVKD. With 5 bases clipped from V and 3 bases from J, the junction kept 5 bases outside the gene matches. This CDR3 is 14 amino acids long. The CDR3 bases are TGTGCCATCAGTTCCGACAGGGGGGGCTACGAGCAGTACTTC. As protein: CAISSDRGGYEQYF.

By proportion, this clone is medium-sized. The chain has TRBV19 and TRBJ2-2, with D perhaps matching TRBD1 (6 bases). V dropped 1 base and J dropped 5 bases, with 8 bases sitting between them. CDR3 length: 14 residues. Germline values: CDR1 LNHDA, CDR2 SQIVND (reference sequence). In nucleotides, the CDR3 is TGTGCCAGTAGTATAGCGACAGGAACCGGGGAGCTGTTTTTT. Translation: CASSIATGTGELFF.

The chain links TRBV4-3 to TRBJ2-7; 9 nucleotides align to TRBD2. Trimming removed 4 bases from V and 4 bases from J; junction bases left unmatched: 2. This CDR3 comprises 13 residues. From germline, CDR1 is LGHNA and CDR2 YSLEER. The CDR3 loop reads CASSLTSGYEQYF. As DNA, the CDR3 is TGCGCCAGCAGCCTGACTAGCGGATACGAGCAGTACTTC.

The CDR3: CATSRPASKLFF. The CDR3 DNA sequence: TGTGCCACCAGCAGACCCGCTTCGAAACTGTTTTTT. V is TRBV15 and J is TRBJ1-4; no firm D call. Looked up from germline, CDR1 is LNHNV and CDR2 is YYDKDF (reference sequence). The CDR3 is made up of 12 amino acids. V was shortened by 2 bases and J by 11 bases, with 9 bases between the two germline ends.

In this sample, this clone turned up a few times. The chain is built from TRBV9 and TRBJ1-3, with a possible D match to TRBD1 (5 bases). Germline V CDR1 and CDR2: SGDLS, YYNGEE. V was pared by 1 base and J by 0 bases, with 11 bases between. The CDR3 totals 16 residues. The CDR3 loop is CASSVLGDSSGNTIYF. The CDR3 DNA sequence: TGTGCCAGCAGCGTATTAGGGGATAGCTCTGGAAACACCATATATTTT.

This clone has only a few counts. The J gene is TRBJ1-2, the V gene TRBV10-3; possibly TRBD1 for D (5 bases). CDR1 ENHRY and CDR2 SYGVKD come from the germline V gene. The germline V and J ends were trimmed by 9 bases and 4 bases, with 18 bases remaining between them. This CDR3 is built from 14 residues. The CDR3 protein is CAIWAYGASYGYTF. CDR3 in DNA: TGTGCCATTTGGGCTTATGGGGCCTCCTATGGCTACACCTTC.

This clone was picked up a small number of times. The CDR3 is CASSPDSLNTEAFF. The DNA of the CDR3 is TGTGCCAGCTCACCGGACAGCTTGAACACTGAAGCTTTCTTT. V usage is TRBV18 and J usage is TRBJ1-1; a weak D match, TRBD1 (6 bases). From germline, CDR1 is KGHSH and CDR2 LQKENI. V was pared by 3 bases and J by 0 bases, with 8 bases between. The CDR3 has 14 amino acids.

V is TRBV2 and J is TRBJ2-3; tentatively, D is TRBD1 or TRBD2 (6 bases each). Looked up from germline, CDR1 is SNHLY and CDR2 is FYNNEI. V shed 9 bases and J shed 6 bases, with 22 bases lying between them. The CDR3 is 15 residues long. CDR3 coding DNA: TGTGCCAGTACCCGAGGAGGGGGGCGTAGGGATACGCAGTATTTT. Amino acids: CASTRGGGRRDTQYF.

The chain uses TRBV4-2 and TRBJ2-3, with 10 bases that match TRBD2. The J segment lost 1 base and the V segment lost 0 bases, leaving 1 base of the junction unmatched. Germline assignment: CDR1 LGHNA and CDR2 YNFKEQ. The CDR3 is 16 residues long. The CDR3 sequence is CASSQEGTSGTDTQYF. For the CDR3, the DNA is TGTGCCAGCAGCCAAGAGGGGACTAGCGGCACAGATACGCAGTATTTT.

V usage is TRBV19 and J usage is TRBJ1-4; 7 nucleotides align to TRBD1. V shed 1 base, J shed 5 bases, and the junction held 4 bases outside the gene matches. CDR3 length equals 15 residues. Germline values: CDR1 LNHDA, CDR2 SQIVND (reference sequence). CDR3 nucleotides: TGTGCCAGTAGTATAGGCGGGACAGTCAATGAAAAACTGTTTTTT. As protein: CASSIGGTVNEKLFF.

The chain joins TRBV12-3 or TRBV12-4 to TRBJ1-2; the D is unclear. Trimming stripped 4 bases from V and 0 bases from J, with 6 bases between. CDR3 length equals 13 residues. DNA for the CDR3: TGTGCCAGCAGTTCAAACCCTAACTATGGCTACACCTTC. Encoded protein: CASSSNPNYGYTF.

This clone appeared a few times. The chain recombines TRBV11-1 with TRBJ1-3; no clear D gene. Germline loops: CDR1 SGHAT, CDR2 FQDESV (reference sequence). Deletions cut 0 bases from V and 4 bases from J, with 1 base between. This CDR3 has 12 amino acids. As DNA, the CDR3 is TGTGCCAGCAGCTTAGCCGGAAACACCATATATTTT. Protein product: CASSLAGNTIYF.

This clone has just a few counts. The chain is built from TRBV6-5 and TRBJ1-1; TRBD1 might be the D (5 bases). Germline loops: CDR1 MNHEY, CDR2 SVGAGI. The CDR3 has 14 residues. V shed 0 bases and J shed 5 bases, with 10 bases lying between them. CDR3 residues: CASSYSGGGTEAFF. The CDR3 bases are TGTGCCAGCAGTTACTCAGGCGGGGGAACTGAAGCTTTCTTT.

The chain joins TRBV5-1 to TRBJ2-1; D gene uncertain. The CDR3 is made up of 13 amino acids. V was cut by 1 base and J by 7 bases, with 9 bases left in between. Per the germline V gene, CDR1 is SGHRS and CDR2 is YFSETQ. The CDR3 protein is CASSLNEANEQFF. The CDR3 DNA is TGCGCCAGCAGCTTGAACGAAGCAAATGAGCAGTTCTTC.

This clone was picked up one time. The CDR3 spells CASSPGRTYYEQYF. As DNA, the CDR3 is TGCGCCAGCAGCCCGGGACGCACCTACTACGAGCAGTACTTC. The genes are TRBV5-1 and TRBJ2-7; D may correspond to TRBD1 or TRBD2 (5 bases each). V was shortened by 4 bases and J by 3 bases, with 14 bases between the two germline ends. CDR1 SGHRS and CDR2 YFSETQ come from the germline V gene. The CDR3 is 14 residues long.